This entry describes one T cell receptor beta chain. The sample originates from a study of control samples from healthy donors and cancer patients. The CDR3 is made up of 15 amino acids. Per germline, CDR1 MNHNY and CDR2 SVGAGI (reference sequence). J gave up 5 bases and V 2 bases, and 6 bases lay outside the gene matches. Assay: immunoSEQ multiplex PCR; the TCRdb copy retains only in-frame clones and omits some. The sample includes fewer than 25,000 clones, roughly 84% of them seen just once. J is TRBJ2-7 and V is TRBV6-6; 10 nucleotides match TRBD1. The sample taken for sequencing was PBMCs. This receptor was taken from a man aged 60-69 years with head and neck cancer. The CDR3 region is CASSYGPGTGDEQYF. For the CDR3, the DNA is TGTGCCAGCAGTTACGGGCCAGGGACAGGGGACGAGCAGTACTTC.